This TCR beta chain is drawn from a study of CD8+CD57+ T cells in acquired aplastic anemia. Sequencing involved patients with CD8+CD57+ cell expansion previously shown by flow cytometry. Patients, without exception, had severe acquired aplastic anemia. Each patient gave a blood sample that was collected before any therapy had been received. General study findings and limits: Both patients and controls carried the same twenty-nine CD8+ CDR3 sequences.

This clonotype was seen repeatedly, ten times or more. Its target is unknown. Profiling of TCR beta VDJ combinations and CDR3 sequences used genomic DNA as template. Each CDR3 protein gets one entry after TCRdb re-called the reads with MiXCR. The data show around 170,000 distinct CDR3 sequences, around half seen once. The ends lost 3 bases at V and 2 bases at J; junction bases unmatched: 7. The CDR3 contains 15 residues. The germline V gene has CDR1 SGHTS and CDR2 YDEGEE. This TCR was sampled from a human donor with aplastic anemia. The chain couples TRBV5-8 to TRBJ2-5, with 7 nucleotides matching TRBD2. The sample comprised sorted CD4+, CD8+, or CD8+CD57+ T cells (not recorded which) from PBMCs. The CDR3 region is CASSSPASGQETQYF. The CDR3, as DNA: TGTGCCAGCAGCTCCCCGGCTAGCGGACAAGAGACCCAGTACTTC.